Reported below is one TCR beta chain. No antigen is known for it. TCRdb ran MiXCR on the reads and lists one entry per CDR3 protein. The data contain 750,000 to 950,000 distinct CDR3 sequences, about 27% of them singletons. The CDR3 is made up of 19 amino acids. Germline CDR1 and CDR2: MNHNY and SVGAGI (reference sequence). Trimming removed 0 bases from V and 6 bases from J, with 24 bases in between. The entry originates in a study of T cell repertoires in cytomegalovirus infection. Study at large: Signatures in public TCR beta sequences pointed to both CMV infection and matching HLA type. Study-level findings and limits: The cumulative frequency of public TCR beta families identified carriers of CMV plus the relevant HLA. Ex vivo responses were dominated by HLA-C-restricted CMV-specific TCR beta clonotypes.

This chain uses TRBV6-6 with TRBJ2-1; D may be TRBD1 or TRBD2 (6 bases each). The source material was cultured CD8+ T cells from PBMCs, sampled from culture after CMV antigen stimulation. The sequence came from a human donor in good health (CMV status not recorded). Some clones in this sample may be carry-over from other donors' samples. Here the CDR3 DNA reads TGTGCCAGCAGTTACTCGCGGGGTGGGGGCAGGCGGCCTGGCAATGAGCAGTTCTTC. Translating gives CASSYSRGGGRRPGNEQFF.